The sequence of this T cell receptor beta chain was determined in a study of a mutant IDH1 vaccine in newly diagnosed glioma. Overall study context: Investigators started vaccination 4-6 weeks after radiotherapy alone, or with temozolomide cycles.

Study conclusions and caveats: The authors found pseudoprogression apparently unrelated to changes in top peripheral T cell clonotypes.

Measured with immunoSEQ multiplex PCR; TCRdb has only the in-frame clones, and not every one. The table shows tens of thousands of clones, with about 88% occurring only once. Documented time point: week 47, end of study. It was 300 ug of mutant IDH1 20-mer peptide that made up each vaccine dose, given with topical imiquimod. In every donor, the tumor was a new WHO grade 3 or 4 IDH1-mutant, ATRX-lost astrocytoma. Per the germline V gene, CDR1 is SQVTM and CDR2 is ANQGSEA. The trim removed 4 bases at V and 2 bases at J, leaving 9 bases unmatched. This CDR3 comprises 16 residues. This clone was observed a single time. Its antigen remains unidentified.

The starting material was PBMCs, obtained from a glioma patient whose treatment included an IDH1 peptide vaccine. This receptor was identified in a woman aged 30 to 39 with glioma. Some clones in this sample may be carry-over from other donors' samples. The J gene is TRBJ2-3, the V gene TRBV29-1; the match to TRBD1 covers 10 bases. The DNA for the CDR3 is TGCAGCGTTGGAGGGGACAGGGGATTAAACACAGATACGCAGTATTTT. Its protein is CSVGGDRGLNTDTQYF.